This T cell receptor (beta chain) was recorded in a study of blood T cell repertoires in COVID-19. About the research overall: There were acute and convalescent COVID-19 samples, and they came from the United States, Italy and Spain. T cells, B-cell-depleted T cells, or PBMCs provided the cDNA or gDNA that served as material.

As originally analysed: The assay estimated nucleated cells by amplifying reference gene primers. Assay used: immunoSEQ multiplex PCR; TCRdb lists only in-frame clones, some missing. That table gives V, J and clone size, and the DNA gave D and trimming. The data contain roughly 250,000 clones, about four fifths of them seen just once; the ten biggest clones take up approximately 9.4%. Germline values: CDR1 SGHTS, CDR2 YDEGEE. The CDR3 runs 19 residues. The V gene lost 0 bases and the J gene lost 5 bases, with 23 bases spanning the gap. The V and J genes are TRBV5-8 and TRBJ1-4; D unresolved. The clonotype was recovered from a woman of 80 years or more with acute or convalescent COVID-19. Material: peripheral blood. For the CDR3, the DNA is TGTGCCAGCAGCTTGGGTTTCGGGATCAAGTTGTCGCTGAATGAAAAACTGTTTTTT. This sequence encodes CASSLGFGIKLSLNEKLFF.